This T cell receptor beta chain is from a study of graft-versus-host responses after intestinal transplantation. Overall study: Each recipient received a multivisceral, liver-intestinal, or isolated intestinal graft.

Regarding the study as a whole: The study found high graft-versus-host to host-versus-graft clonal ratios in allografts of patients with graft-donor T cell macrochimerism.

TCRdb's table, derived via immunoSEQ multiplex PCR, lists solely in-frame clones and lacks some. The sample holds over 120,000 clones; about 93% are singletons and the top ten take 0.19%. Concerning this clone itself: Its matching antigen is unknown.

Trimming cost V 4 bases and J 4 bases, with 10 bases left between them. CDR1 is MNHNS and CDR2 is SASEGT in the germline V gene. The CDR3 extends over 13 amino acids. J is TRBJ1-1 and V is TRBV6-1; weak D call: TRBD1 (5 bases). The material was unstimulated CD4+ T cells sorted from spleen or lymph node cells, obtained before intestinal transplant. The origin of this receptor is a human donor who received an intestinal transplant. CDR3 region: CASSAGPGTEAFF. In DNA form, the CDR3 reads TGTGCCAGCAGTGCAGGGCCCGGCACTGAAGCTTTCTTT.